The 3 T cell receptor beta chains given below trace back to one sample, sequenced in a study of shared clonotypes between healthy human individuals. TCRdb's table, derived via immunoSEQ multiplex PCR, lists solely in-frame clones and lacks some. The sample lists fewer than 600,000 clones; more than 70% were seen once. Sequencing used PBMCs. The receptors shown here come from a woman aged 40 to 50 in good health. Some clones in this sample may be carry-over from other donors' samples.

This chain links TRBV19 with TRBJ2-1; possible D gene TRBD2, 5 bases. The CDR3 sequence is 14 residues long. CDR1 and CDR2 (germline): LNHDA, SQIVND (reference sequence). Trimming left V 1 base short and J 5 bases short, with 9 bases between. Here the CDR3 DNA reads TGTGCCAGTAGTATAGGACTAAAGGACAATGAGCAGTTCTTC. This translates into CASSIGLKDNEQFF.

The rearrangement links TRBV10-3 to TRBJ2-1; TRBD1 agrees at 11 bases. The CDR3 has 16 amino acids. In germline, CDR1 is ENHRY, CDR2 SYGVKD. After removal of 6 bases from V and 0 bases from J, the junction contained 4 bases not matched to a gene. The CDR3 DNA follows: TGTGCCATCAGGGGACAGGGGGGGAGCTCCTACAATGAGCAGTTCTTC. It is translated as CAIRGQGGSSYNEQFF.

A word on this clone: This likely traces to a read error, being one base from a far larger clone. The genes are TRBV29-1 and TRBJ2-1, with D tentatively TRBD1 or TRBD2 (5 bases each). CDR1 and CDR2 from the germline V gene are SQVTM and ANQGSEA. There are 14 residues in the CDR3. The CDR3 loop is CSVGLAGAYNEQLF. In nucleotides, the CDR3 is TGCAGCGTTGGTCTAGCCGGGGCCTACAATGAGCAGCTCTTC.